The source of this T cell receptor (beta chain) is a study of shared clonotypes between healthy human individuals. Study-level findings and limits: Of the naive CD4 clonotypes, roughly 5% were shared across several donors. What rarefaction showed was incomplete sorted-subset sequencing despite large depth. When compared with the clonotypes that were shared by all four sorted-subset donors, the non-shared clonotypes turned out to have lower generation probabilities.

The data were produced by immunoSEQ multiplex PCR, yet TCRdb's version contains in-frame clones alone and is incomplete. The sample lists some 550,000 clones; around 97% were seen once. This clone appeared once. Its antigen is not known. The ends were cut back, 3 bases at V and 5 bases at J, with 11 bases in the middle. Germline CDR1 and CDR2: MDHEN and SYDVKM. The CDR3 length is 13 residues. The chain employs TRBV28 and TRBJ2-7, with unresolved D. The sequence came from a woman in her twenties or thirties in good health. Sequenced sample: naive CD4+ T cells sorted from blood. Subset reported: CD45RA+ positively selected. As DNA, the CDR3 is TGTGCCAGCAGTTTTTCTCATAAAAACGAGCAGTACTTC. Residues: CASSFSHKNEQYF.